A single sample gave rise to the 20 T cell receptor beta chains below, sequenced in a study of blood T cells in healthy people across ages. PCR was performed a second time for about 7 to 12 cycles using a sample-barcoded 5' primer and a J-beta primer mix. TCRdb fed the 5' RACE reads into MiXCR, producing one record per CDR3 protein. The data contain about 1.5 million distinct CDR3 sequences, less than 45% of them singletons. The sequencing input was blood. These receptors all come from a woman between 18 and 29 years old in good health.

This chain joins TRBV12-3 or TRBV12-4 and TRBJ1-4, with 7 bases matching TRBD1. With V trimmed by 10 bases and J by 0 bases, 8 bases remained unmatched. This CDR3 comprises 15 residues. In DNA form, the CDR3 reads TGTGCCACACGACAGGGACTTTCAACTAATGAAAAACTGTTTTTT. Amino acids: CATRQGLSTNEKLFF.

There are many counts of this clonotype. This sequence joins TRBV9 and TRBJ2-3, with 7 bases matching TRBD2. This CDR3 spans 14 amino acids. Trimming removed 1 base from V and 1 base from J; junction bases left unmatched: 0. Germline CDR1 is SGDLS and CDR2 is YYNGEE. CDR3 in DNA: TGTGCCAGCAGCGTAACTAGCGGCACAGATACGCAGTATTTT. As protein: CASSVTSGTDTQYF.

In regard to this clonotype: One base away lies a much larger clone, so this may be a sequencing read error. The rearrangement links TRBV7-2 to TRBJ2-7; TRBD2 aligns across 10 bases. The CDR3 contains 16 residues. The germline V gene encodes CDR1 SGHTA and CDR2 FQGNSA. J was trimmed by 7 bases and V by 5 bases; bases with no gene match: 14. CDR3 sequence: CASSRTSGSFYNEQYF. Written as DNA, the CDR3 is TGTGCCAGCAGCAGGACTAGCGGATCGTTCTACAATGAGCAGTACTTC.

The V and J genes are TRBV6-5 and TRBJ2-1; 7 positions match TRBD2. The DNA matches TRBJ2-7 better at its end, which makes the J call doubtful. The CDR3 spans 14 residues. From germline, CDR1 is MNHEY and CDR2 SVGAGI. The CDR3 coding sequence is TGTGCCACCACTCCTAGCGGATCCTACAATGAGCAGTACTTC. Encoded protein: CATTPSGSYNEQYF.

This clonotype was picked up many times. This sequence joins TRBV7-2 and TRBJ2-7, with 8 bases aligning to TRBD2. The CDR3 runs 13 residues. CDR1 SGHTA and CDR2 FQGNSA come from the germline V gene. The V and J ends lost 2 bases and 7 bases, in that order; junction bases with no gene match: 4. The CDR3 here is CASSLTPSGEQYF. In DNA form, the CDR3 reads TGTGCCAGCAGCTTAACGCCTAGCGGGGAGCAGTACTTC.

The V and J genes are TRBV6-2 or TRBV6-3 and TRBJ1-2; perhaps TRBD1 as D (5 bases). The CDR3 length is 13 residues. The V end was cut by 5 bases, the J end by 5 bases, with 12 bases between. In germline, CDR1 is MNHEY, CDR2 SVGEGT. CDR3 in amino acids: CASSTGTWYGYTF. In nucleotides, the CDR3 is TGTGCCAGCAGTACCGGGACGTGGTATGGCTACACCTTC.

V usage is TRBV5-1 and J usage is TRBJ1-2; 10 nucleotides align to TRBD1. Germline V gives CDR1 SGHRS, CDR2 YFSETQ. Unmatched junction bases numbered 4, after V lost 0 bases and J lost 5 bases. The CDR3 has 15 residues. The chain's CDR3 is CASSLETGGRYGYTF. As DNA, the CDR3 is TGCGCCAGCAGCTTGGAGACAGGGGGCCGATATGGCTACACCTTC.

The CDR3 is CASSRDSIAYNSPLHF. For the CDR3, the DNA is TGCGCCAGCAGCAGGGACAGCATCGCCTATAATTCACCCCTCCACTTT. The V call is TRBV5-1, the J call TRBJ1-6; 7 nucleotides match TRBD1. CDR3 length: 16 amino acids. The germline V gene encodes CDR1 SGHRS and CDR2 YFSETQ. V dropped 4 bases and J dropped 2; count of bases not matched to a gene: 6.

This clonotype was picked up a small number of times. V is TRBV12-5 and J is TRBJ1-1; D gene unclear. Trimming cost V 5 bases and J 2 bases, with 9 bases left between them. The CDR3 extends over 13 amino acids. Germline CDR1 and CDR2: LGHNT and FRNRAP. The CDR3 here is CASGAGLNTEAFF. CDR3 bases: TGTGCTAGTGGTGCGGGCCTTAACACTGAAGCTTTCTTT.

The chain is built from TRBV7-2 and TRBJ2-3; 11 nucleotides line up with TRBD2. V shed 1 base, J shed 4 bases, and the junction held 4 bases outside the gene matches. CDR3 length: 16 amino acids. Germline V gives CDR1 SGHTA, CDR2 FQGNSA. CDR3 bases: TGTGCCAGCAGCTTAGTAGCGGGAGGGCCGCCAGATACGCAGTATTTT. Translation: CASSLVAGGPPDTQYF.

The sample holds a few counts of this clonotype. This rearrangement joins TRBV7-9 to TRBJ2-1, with TRBD1 matching 8 bases. CDR3 length equals 13 residues. V dropped 1 base and J dropped 15; count of bases not matched to a gene: 8. Germline CDR1 SEHNR, CDR2 FQNEAQ (reference sequence). The CDR3 DNA reads TGTGCCAGCAGCTTAGACTGGGACAGGTCAAGGTTCTTC. It is translated as CASSLDWDRSRFF.

The V gene is TRBV3-1, the J gene TRBJ1-2; tentative D call: TRBD1 (5 bases). V gave up 1 base and J gave up 1 base, with 7 bases separating them. In germline, CDR1 is LGHDT, CDR2 YNNKEL (reference sequence). There are 14 residues in the CDR3. Written as DNA, the CDR3 is TGTGCCAGCAGCCAAGCGGACATTAACTATGGCTACACCTTC. Its protein product is CASSQADINYGYTF.

V usage is TRBV21-1 and J usage is TRBJ1-5. TRBV21-1 is termed a pseudogene. The CDR3 has 15 amino acids. The CDR3 reads CASSKLDEANQPQHF. The CDR3 nucleotides read TGTGCCAGCAGCAAACTCGACGAGGCGAATCAGCCCCAGCATTTT.

The rearrangement joins TRBV7-2 to TRBJ1-4; D remains ambiguous. Germline CDR1 SGHTA, CDR2 FQGNSA. The CDR3 has 14 residues. Trimming took off 6 bases at V and 9 bases at J, with 17 bases between the two ends. CDR3 DNA sequence: TGTGCCAGCAGATCAGAAATCCATGGGAAAAAACTGTTTTTT. Translation: CASRSEIHGKKLFF. The full variable domain, its missing parts supplied by reference TRBV7-2 and TRBJ1-4, is GAGVSQSPSNKVTEKGKDVELRCDPISGHTALYWYRQSLGQGLEFLIYFQGNSAPDKSGLPSDRFSAERTGGSVSTLTIQRTQQEDSAVYLCASRSEIHGKKLFFGSGTQLSVL.

This clonotype was picked up a small number of times. The rearrangement uses TRBV29-1 and TRBJ2-7; D tentatively fits TRBD1 or TRBD2 (5 bases each). The CDR3 is 15 amino acids. Trimming took 1 base from V and 0 from J, leaving 13 bases between them. The germline V gene has CDR1 SQVTM and CDR2 ANQGSEA. The CDR3: CSVEVQGARSYEQYF. In DNA form, the CDR3 reads TGCAGCGTTGAAGTTCAGGGAGCGCGCTCCTACGAGCAGTACTTC.

With regard to this clonotype: Compared with germline, one end of the junction differs, possibly owing to a read error. V usage is TRBV6-1 and J usage is TRBJ2-1; D possibly corresponds to TRBD2 (5 bases). Germline-derived CDR1 and CDR2 are MNHNS and SASEGT. The CDR3 loop spans 12 amino acids. This CDR3 is CACSDVSDEQFF. The CDR3 DNA reads as TGTGCCTGCAGTGATGTTAGCGATGAGCAGTTCTTC.

The V and J genes are TRBV6-5 and TRBJ1-2; no reliable D call. The germline V and J ends were trimmed by 0 bases and 4 bases, with 12 bases remaining between them. The germline gives CDR1 MNHEY, CDR2 SVGAGI. The CDR3 is 15 residues long. The CDR3 coding sequence is TGTGCCAGCAGTTACTCTCCGTGGTCCACCTATGGCTACACCTTC. Amino acids: CASSYSPWSTYGYTF.

The rearrangement links TRBV6-2 or TRBV6-3 to TRBJ2-3; possibly TRBD2 for D (5 bases). This CDR3 has 14 amino acids. The V gene lost 4 bases and the J gene lost 6 bases, with 14 bases spanning the gap. CDR1 and CDR2 from the germline V gene are MNHEY and SVGEGT. CDR3 in DNA: TGTGCCAGCAGTTCTCGGGGTCAGTTGGATACGCAGTATTTT. Residues: CASSSRGQLDTQYF.

This clonotype was observed a handful of times. The chain combines TRBV10-3 with TRBJ1-2, with 7 nucleotides matching TRBD1. The V and J ends lost 0 bases and 4 bases, in that order; junction bases with no gene match: 5. Per germline, CDR1 ENHRY and CDR2 SYGVKD. This CDR3 is 15 amino acids long. CDR3 in amino acids: CAISESDRAAYGYTF. The CDR3 DNA follows: TGTGCCATCAGTGAGTCTGACAGGGCGGCCTATGGCTACACCTTC.

This clonotype was found a few times. The chain joins TRBV15 to TRBJ2-1; 8 bases are shared with TRBD1. The CDR3 is 14 residues long. Germline trimming cut 4 bases from V and 8 bases from J; bases unmatched to any gene: 7. The germline V gene has CDR1 LNHNV and CDR2 YYDKDF (reference sequence). CDR3 bases: TGTGCCACCAGCACCCGGACAGGGATCGATGAGCAGTTCTTC. Translated: CATSTRTGIDEQFF.